The 4 T cell receptor beta chains in this list originate from one sample, sequenced in a study of CD8 T cells in Susac syndrome (dated by TCRdb to the late 2010s). The library relied on the immunoSEQ multiplex PCR assay. RNA was extracted using the RNeasy kit, and about 0.45 to 1 ug of the RNA was reverse transcribed with random hexamers. TCRdb reran the public reads through fastp at Q25 and MiXCR, keeping productive beta chains. Rows merge per CDR3 protein into single entries with the most common DNA and genes. Present in this sample are some 400,000 distinct CDR3 sequences, approximately 85% of which were seen just once. Around 0.12% of the sample is taken by the ten largest. Sequencing was carried out using CD8+ T cells from PBMCs. Receptor source: a human donor with multiple sclerosis.

The chain uses TRBV6-1 and TRBJ2-7; a weak D match, TRBD1 (5 bases). V was clipped by 1 base and J by 0 bases, with 7 bases between them. Germline V gives CDR1 MNHNS, CDR2 SASEGT. CDR3 length: 14 residues. The CDR3 here is CASSEVTGSYEQYF. Here the CDR3 DNA reads TGTGCCAGCAGTGAAGTCACAGGCTCCTACGAGCAGTACTTC.

J is TRBJ2-1 and V is TRBV27; possible D gene TRBD2, 6 bases. The CDR3 consists of 16 residues. The V and J ends lost 6 bases and 0 bases respectively, with 15 bases between them. CDR1 is MNHEY and CDR2 is SMNVEV in the germline V gene (reference sequence). CDR3 nucleotide sequence: TGTGCCAGCAGCCCGGGACTCTCCGTCTCCTACAATGAGCAGTTCTTC. This translates into CASSPGLSVSYNEQFF.

Concerning this clonotype itself: Germline is not matched at one junction end, which may reflect a read error. V is TRBV20-1 and J is TRBJ1-3, with D unresolved. Germline CDR1 DFQATT, CDR2 SNEGSKA (reference sequence). This CDR3 is built from 14 residues. CDR3 sequence (DNA): TGCGGTGCTGTAAGGTGGGCCTCTGGAAACACCATATATTTT. It is translated as CGAVRWASGNTIYF.

This chain joins TRBV30 and TRBJ2-1; either TRBD1 or TRBD2 may fit D (5 bases each). CDR3 length equals 14 residues. V lost 2 bases to trimming and J lost 9 bases, with 17 bases between them. CDR1 GTSNPN and CDR2 SVGIG come from the germline V gene (reference sequence). The CDR3 region has the DNA TGTGCCTGGAGTACCACTCACCCTGGGGGTGAGCAGTTCTTC. Translation: CAWSTTHPGGEQFF.